These 3 T cell receptor beta chains were all obtained from the same sample, sequenced in a study of T cell repertoires in cytomegalovirus infection. TCRdb re-called the reads with MiXCR, one entry per CDR3 protein. The sample records 250,000 or so distinct CDR3 sequences, 12% being singletons. The material sequenced was PBMCs. The receptors here all came from a human donor in good health (CMV status not recorded). Some clones in this sample may be carry-over from other donors' samples.

The sample holds many counts of this clonotype. The CDR3 region is CASSEEPGSRYGYTF. For the CDR3, the DNA is TGTGCCAGCAGTGAAGAACCGGGTTCAAGATATGGCTACACCTTC. The rearrangement joins TRBV6-1 to TRBJ1-2; no reliable D call. Trimming cost V 1 base and J 5 bases, with 14 bases left between them. This CDR3 is built from 15 residues. CDR1 is MNHNS and CDR2 is SASEGT in the germline V gene.

CDR3 in amino acids: CSAESGTSGRNEQFF. The DNA of the CDR3 is TGCAGTGCCGAGTCCGGGACTAGCGGGAGGAATGAGCAGTTCTTC. The rearrangement links TRBV20-1 to TRBJ2-1, with TRBD2 matching over 15 bases. The CDR3 sequence is 15 residues long. Trimming took 6 bases from V and 7 from J; bases not matched to a gene: 7. In germline, CDR1 is DFQATT, CDR2 SNEGSKA (reference sequence).

The table lists this clonotype with many counts. The V gene is TRBV19, the J gene TRBJ1-6; no clear D. Germline-derived CDR1 and CDR2 are LNHDA and SQIVND (reference sequence). Deletions cut 0 bases from V and 10 bases from J, with 13 bases between. The CDR3 has 15 residues. DNA for the CDR3: TGTGCCAGTAGTATAGATTTGGCAGGCTTGTCACCCCTCCACTTT. As protein: CASSIDLAGLSPLHF.